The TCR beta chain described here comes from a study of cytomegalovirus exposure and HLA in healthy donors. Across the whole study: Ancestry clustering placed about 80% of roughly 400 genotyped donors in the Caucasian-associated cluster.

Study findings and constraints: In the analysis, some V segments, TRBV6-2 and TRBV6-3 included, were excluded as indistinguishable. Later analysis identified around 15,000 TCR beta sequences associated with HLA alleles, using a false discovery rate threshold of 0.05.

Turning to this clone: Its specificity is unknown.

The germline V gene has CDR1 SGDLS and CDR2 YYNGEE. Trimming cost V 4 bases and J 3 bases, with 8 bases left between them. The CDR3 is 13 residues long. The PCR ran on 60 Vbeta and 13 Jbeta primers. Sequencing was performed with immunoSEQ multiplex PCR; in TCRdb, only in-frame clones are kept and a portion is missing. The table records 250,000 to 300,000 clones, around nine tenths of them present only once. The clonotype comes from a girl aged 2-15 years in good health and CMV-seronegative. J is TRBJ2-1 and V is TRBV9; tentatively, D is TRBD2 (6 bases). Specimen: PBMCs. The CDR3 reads CASSPSDYNEQFF. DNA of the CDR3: TGTGCCAGCAGCCCTAGCGACTACAATGAGCAGTTCTTC. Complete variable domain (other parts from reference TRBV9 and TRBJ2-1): DSGVTQTPKHLITATGQRVTLRCSPRSGDLSVYWYQQSLDQGLQFLIQYYNGEERAKGNILERFSAQQFPDLHSELNLSSLELGDSALYFCASSPSDYNEQFFGPGTRLTVL.